One and the same sample provided the 10 T cell receptor beta chains below, sequenced in a study of T cell repertoires in ileal Crohn's disease. Sequencing was performed with immunoSEQ multiplex PCR; in TCRdb, only in-frame clones are kept and a portion is missing. The sample has more than 60,000 clones; approximately 88% are singletons. Sample time point: neoterminal ileum biopsy at postoperative endoscopy, about 6 months after surgery. Material: ileal tissue. The receptors originated from an adult with Crohn's disease.

The V and J genes are TRBV9 and TRBJ2-7; D unclear. Per the germline V gene, CDR1 is SGDLS and CDR2 is YYNGEE. The CDR3 length is 14 residues. The ends were cut back, 0 bases at V and 0 bases at J, with 7 bases in the middle. This CDR3 reads CASSVDVSSYEQYF. In nucleotides, the CDR3 is TGTGCCAGCAGCGTAGACGTCAGCTCCTACGAGCAGTACTTC.

The rearrangement links TRBV25-1 to TRBJ1-2; D might be TRBD1 (5 bases). This CDR3 has 12 amino acids. V lost 8 bases and J lost 8, with 15 bases in between. Germline CDR1 MGHDK, CDR2 SYGVNS. As DNA, the CDR3 is TGTGCCAGCGGGGGGGGGACCTCGGGCTACACCTTC. Translation: CASGGGTSGYTF.

The gene calls are TRBV6-1 and TRBJ1-3, with D possibly being TRBD1 (6 bases). Trimming cost V 2 bases and J 2 bases, with 7 bases left between them. CDR1 and CDR2 from the germline V gene are MNHNS and SASEGT. CDR3 length: 14 residues. The CDR3 DNA reads as TGTGCCAGCAGTGAAAAGGGGGCTGGAAACACCATATATTTT. Its translation is CASSEKGAGNTIYF.

V gene TRBV7-6 combines with J gene TRBJ2-3, with D unclear. This CDR3 has 12 amino acids. V was clipped by 5 bases and J by 4 bases, with 7 bases between them. The V gene's germline CDR1 is SGHVS and CDR2 FNYEAQ. In DNA, the CDR3 is TGTGCCAGCAGCCAGGATTCAGATACGCAGTATTTT. Amino acid sequence: CASSQDSDTQYF.

The V call is TRBV11-3, the J call TRBJ2-7; unclear D gene. Per germline, CDR1 SGHNT and CDR2 YENEEA. V lost 6 bases, J lost 3 bases, and 9 bases lay in between. The CDR3 is 12 amino acids. Here the CDR3 reads CASSELGYEQYF. CDR3 DNA sequence: TGTGCCAGCAGTGAACTCGGCTACGAGCAGTACTTC.

This chain joins TRBV6-6 and TRBJ1-2; D is possibly TRBD1 (5 bases). Per the germline V gene, CDR1 is MNHNY and CDR2 is SVGAGI (reference sequence). The CDR3 is 13 residues long. V lost 8 bases and J 4 bases, leaving 14 bases between the germline ends. The DNA for the CDR3 is TGTGCCAGCGGGGCCATCGGGGGCTATGGCTACACCTTC. It translates to CASGAIGGYGYTF.

This sequence joins TRBV27 and TRBJ2-1; D is perhaps TRBD2 (7 bases). The germline V gene has CDR1 MNHEY and CDR2 SMNVEV (reference sequence). Trimming shortened V by 9 bases and J by 8 bases, and 23 bases separated the two germline ends. This CDR3 spans 15 amino acids. CDR3 loop: CASPNVLRGGDEQFF. The CDR3 nucleotides read TGTGCCAGTCCGAATGTATTGAGGGGGGGCGATGAGCAGTTCTTC.

The chain has TRBV19 and TRBJ1-5; D is possibly TRBD1 (5 bases). The V and J ends lost 5 bases and 1 base respectively, with 12 bases between them. CDR1 and CDR2 from the germline V gene are LNHDA and SQIVND (reference sequence). The CDR3 runs 15 residues. Here the CDR3 DNA reads TGTGCCAGTAGTTCAATAAGGGGAAGCAATCAGCCCCAGCATTTT. It codes for CASSSIRGSNQPQHF.

The chain combines TRBV19 with TRBJ2-7; 8 positions match TRBD1. Germline V gene lookup returns CDR1 LNHDA and CDR2 SQIVND (reference sequence). The CDR3 has 15 residues. Unmatched junction bases numbered 10, after V lost 8 bases and J lost 1 base. In nucleotides, the CDR3 is TGTGCCAGTGGTCCCGGGACAGGAATGTCCTACGAGCAGTACTTC. This translates into CASGPGTGMSYEQYF. Full variable domain (rest looked up from reference TRBV19 and TRBJ2-7): DGGITQSPKYLFRKEGQNVTLSCEQNLNHDAMYWYRQDPGQGLRLIYYSQIVNDFQKGDIAEGYSVSREKKESFPLTVTSAQKNPTAFYLCASGPGTGMSYEQYFGPGTRLTVT.

V usage is TRBV5-1 and J usage is TRBJ2-7, with TRBD2 identical over 9 bases. The trim removed 0 bases at V and 5 bases at J, leaving 9 bases unmatched. Germline-derived CDR1 and CDR2 are SGHRS and YFSETQ. The CDR3 covers 16 residues. The CDR3 loop is CASSLGQSIAGDEQYF. CDR3 in DNA: TGCGCCAGCAGCTTGGGTCAGTCGATAGCGGGAGACGAGCAGTACTTC.